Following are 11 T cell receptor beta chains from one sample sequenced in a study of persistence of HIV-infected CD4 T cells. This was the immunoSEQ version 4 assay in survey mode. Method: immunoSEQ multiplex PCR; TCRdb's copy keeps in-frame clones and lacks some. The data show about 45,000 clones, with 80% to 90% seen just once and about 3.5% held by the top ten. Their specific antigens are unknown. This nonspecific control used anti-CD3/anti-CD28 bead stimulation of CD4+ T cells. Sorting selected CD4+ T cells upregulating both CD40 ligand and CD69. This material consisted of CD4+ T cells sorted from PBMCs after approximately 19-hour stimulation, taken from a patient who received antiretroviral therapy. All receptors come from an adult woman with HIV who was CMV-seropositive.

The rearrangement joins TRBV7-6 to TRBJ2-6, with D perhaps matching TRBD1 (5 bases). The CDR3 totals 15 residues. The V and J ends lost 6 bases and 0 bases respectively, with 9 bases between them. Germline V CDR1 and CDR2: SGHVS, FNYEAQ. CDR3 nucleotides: TGTGCCAGCAGAAGTGACAGCTCTGGGGCCAACGTCCTGACTTTC. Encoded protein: CASRSDSSGANVLTF.

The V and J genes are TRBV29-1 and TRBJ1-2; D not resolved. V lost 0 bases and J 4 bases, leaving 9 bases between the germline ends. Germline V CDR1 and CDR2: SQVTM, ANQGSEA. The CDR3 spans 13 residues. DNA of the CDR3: TGCAGCGTTGAAGAGAGCAGGAGCTATGGCTACACCTTC. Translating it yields CSVEESRSYGYTF.

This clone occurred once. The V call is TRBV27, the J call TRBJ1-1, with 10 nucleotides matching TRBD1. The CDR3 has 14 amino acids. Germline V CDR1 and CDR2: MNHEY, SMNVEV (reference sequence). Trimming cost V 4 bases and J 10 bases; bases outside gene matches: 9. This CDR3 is CASSSATGGPRAFF. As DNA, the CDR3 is TGTGCCAGCAGTTCAGCGACAGGGGGCCCTCGAGCTTTCTTT.

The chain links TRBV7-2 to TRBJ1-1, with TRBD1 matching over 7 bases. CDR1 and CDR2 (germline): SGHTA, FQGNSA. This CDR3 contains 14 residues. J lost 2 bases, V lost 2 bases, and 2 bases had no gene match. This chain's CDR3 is CASSLPGGNTEAFF. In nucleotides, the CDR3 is TGTGCCAGCAGCTTACCAGGGGGTAACACTGAAGCTTTCTTT.

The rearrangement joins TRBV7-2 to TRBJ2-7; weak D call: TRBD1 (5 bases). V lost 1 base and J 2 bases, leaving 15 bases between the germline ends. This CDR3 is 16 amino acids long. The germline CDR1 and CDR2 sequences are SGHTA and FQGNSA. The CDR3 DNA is TGTGCCAGCAGCTTAGGAACAGGCCTTTCTGCCTACGAGCAGTACTTC. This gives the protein CASSLGTGLSAYEQYF.

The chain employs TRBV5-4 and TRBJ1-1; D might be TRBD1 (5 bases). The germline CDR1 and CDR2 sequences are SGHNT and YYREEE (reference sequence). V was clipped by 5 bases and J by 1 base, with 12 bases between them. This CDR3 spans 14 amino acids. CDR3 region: CASRREGRNTEAFF. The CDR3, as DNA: TGTGCCAGCAGAAGGGAGGGGAGGAACACTGAAGCTTTCTTT. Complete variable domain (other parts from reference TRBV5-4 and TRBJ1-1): ETGVTQSPTHLIKTRGQQVTLRCSSQSGHNTVSWYQQALGQGPQFIFQYYREEENGRGNFPPRFSGLQFPNYSSELNVNALELDDSALYLCASRREGRNTEAFFGQGTRLTVV.

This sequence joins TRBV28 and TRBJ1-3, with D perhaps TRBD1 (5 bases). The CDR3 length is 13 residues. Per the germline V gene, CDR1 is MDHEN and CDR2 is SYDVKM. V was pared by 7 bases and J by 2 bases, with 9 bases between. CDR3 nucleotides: TGTGCCAGCACCGGGGCGCCTGGAAACACCATATATTTT. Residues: CASTGAPGNTIYF.

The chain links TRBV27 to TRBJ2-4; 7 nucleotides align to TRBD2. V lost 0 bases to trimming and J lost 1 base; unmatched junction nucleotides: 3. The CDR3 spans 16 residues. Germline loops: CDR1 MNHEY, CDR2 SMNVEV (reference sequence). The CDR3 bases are TGTGCCAGCAGTTTATCTTGGGAGGGGGCCAAAAACATTCAGTACTTC. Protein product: CASSLSWEGAKNIQYF.

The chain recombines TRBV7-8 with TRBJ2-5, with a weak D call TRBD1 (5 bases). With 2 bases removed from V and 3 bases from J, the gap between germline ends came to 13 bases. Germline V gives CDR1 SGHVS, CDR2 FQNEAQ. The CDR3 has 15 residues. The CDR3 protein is CASSLLGEIKETQYF. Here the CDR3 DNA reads TGTGCCAGCAGCTTATTAGGGGAAATAAAAGAGACCCAGTACTTC. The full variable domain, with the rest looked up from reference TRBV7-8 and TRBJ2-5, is GAGVSQSPRYKVAKRGQDVALRCDPISGHVSLFWYQQALGQGPEFLTYFQNEAQLDKSGLPSDRFFAERPEGSVSTLKIQRTQQEDSAVYLCASSLLGEIKETQYFGPGTRLLVL.

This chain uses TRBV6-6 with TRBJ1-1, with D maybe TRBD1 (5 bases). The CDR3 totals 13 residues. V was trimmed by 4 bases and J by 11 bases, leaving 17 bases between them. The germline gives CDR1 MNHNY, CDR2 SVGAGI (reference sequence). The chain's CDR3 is CASSSQKGRRAFF. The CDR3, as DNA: TGTGCCAGCAGTTCACAGAAGGGGAGACGGGCTTTCTTT.

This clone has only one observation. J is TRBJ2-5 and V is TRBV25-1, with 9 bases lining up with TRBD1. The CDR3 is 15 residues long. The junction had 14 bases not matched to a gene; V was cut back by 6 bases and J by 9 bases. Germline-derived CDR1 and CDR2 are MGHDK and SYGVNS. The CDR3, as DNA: TGTGCCAGCAGCTCCGGGACAGGGAGTTCCTGGGCCCAGTACTTC. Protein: CASSSGTGSSWAQYF.